This entry lists 32 T cell receptor beta chains sequenced from one sample in a study of blood T cell repertoires in COVID-19. Sequenced by immunoSEQ multiplex PCR; TCRdb stores in-frame clones only, minus some. The sample comprises about 120,000 clones, 84% of which are singletons, and roughly 4% rests with the top ten. The sequenced sample was PBMCs or T cells enriched from blood (not recorded which). These receptors came from a woman in her twenties or thirties who had recovered from COVID-19.

In its sample, this clone was seen a few times. This chain links TRBV27 with TRBJ2-7; 11 bases are shared with TRBD2. The ends lost 4 bases at V and 3 bases at J; junction bases unmatched: 5. Germline V gene sequence: CDR1 MNHEY, CDR2 SMNVEV (reference sequence). The CDR3 consists of 15 residues. The CDR3 nucleotides are TGTGCCAGCAGTTCCCCGGGACTAGCGGTCTACGAGCAGTACTTC. As protein: CASSSPGLAVYEQYF.

This chain links TRBV5-1 with TRBJ2-7; 9 bases agree with TRBD2. The CDR3 has 14 amino acids. The V segment lost 4 bases and the J segment 3 bases; nucleotides outside the gene matches: 5. Germline V lookup: CDR1 SGHRS, CDR2 YFSETQ. The CDR3 reads CASSTATSGYEQYF. CDR3 DNA sequence: TGCGCCAGCAGCACTGCGACTAGCGGCTACGAGCAGTACTTC.

The table lists this clone with a few counts. This rearrangement joins TRBV7-2 to TRBJ2-7; D remains ambiguous. With 2 bases removed from V and 0 bases from J, the gap between germline ends came to 8 bases. The CDR3 loop spans 14 amino acids. Germline V lookup: CDR1 SGHTA, CDR2 FQGNSA. In DNA form, the CDR3 reads TGTGCCAGCAGCTTAACATTCAGCTCCTACGAGCAGTACTTC. It yields the protein CASSLTFSSYEQYF.

This rearrangement joins TRBV6-5 to TRBJ2-7, with 7 positions matching TRBD1. CDR1 is MNHEY, CDR2 SVGAGI, per germline. The CDR3 loop spans 12 amino acids. The V segment lost 7 bases and the J segment 3 bases; nucleotides outside the gene matches: 3. The CDR3 nucleotides read TGTGCCAGCACGGACAGGCTCTACGAGCAGTACTTC. Protein product: CASTDRLYEQYF.

The chain has TRBV15 and TRBJ2-7; tentatively, D is TRBD1 (5 bases). Germline assignment: CDR1 LNHNV and CDR2 YYDKDF (reference sequence). The V gene lost 2 bases and the J gene lost 1 base, with 9 bases spanning the gap. The CDR3 has 14 residues. In DNA, the CDR3 is TGTGCCACCAGCAGACCAGGGCGATCCTACGAGCAGTACTTC. This gives the protein CATSRPGRSYEQYF.

The rearrangement uses TRBV28 and TRBJ1-5; a weak D match, TRBD1 (5 bases). Germline CDR1 is MDHEN and CDR2 is SYDVKM. V lost 5 bases and J lost 0, with 17 bases in between. The CDR3 runs 17 residues. CDR3 protein: CASSPAGGDHSNQPQHF. Written as DNA, the CDR3 is TGTGCCAGCAGTCCCGCTGGGGGGGACCATAGCAATCAGCCCCAGCATTTT.

The rearrangement uses TRBV5-4 and TRBJ2-7; D is perhaps TRBD2 (6 bases). Trimming stripped 4 bases from V and 5 bases from J, with 10 bases between. The CDR3 is 12 residues long. Germline CDR1 and CDR2: SGHNT and YYREEE (reference sequence). The CDR3: CASSRPSDEQYF. The CDR3 DNA sequence: TGTGCCAGCAGCCGACCTAGCGACGAGCAGTACTTC.

This rearrangement joins TRBV3-1 (or the pseudogene TRBV3-2) to TRBJ1-6, with 9 bases lining up with TRBD1. This CDR3 contains 15 residues. J was trimmed by 7 bases and V by 4 bases; bases with no gene match: 5. CDR1 and CDR2 (germline): LGHDT, YNNKEL (reference sequence). The CDR3, as DNA: TGTGCCAGCAGCCTCGGGGACAGGGAAAATTCACCCCTCCACTTT. Its translation: CASSLGDRENSPLHF.

The chain combines TRBV4-1 with TRBJ1-5; 7 nucleotides align to TRBD1. The CDR3 spans 14 residues. CDR1 is MGHRA, CDR2 YSYEKL, per germline. The ends lost 1 base at V and 7 bases at J; junction bases unmatched: 4. CDR3 in DNA: TGCGCCAGCAGCCAAGGACAGGGATTACAGCCCCAGCATTTT. It encodes CASSQGQGLQPQHF.

The chain combines TRBV28 with TRBJ2-3, with 8 nucleotides matching TRBD2. This CDR3 contains 15 residues. In germline, CDR1 is MDHEN, CDR2 SYDVKM. With 7 bases clipped from V and 3 bases from J, the junction kept 9 bases outside the gene matches. The CDR3 sequence is CASTLGGGGTDTQYF. The CDR3 DNA reads as TGTGCCAGCACTCTCGGGGGGGGAGGGACAGATACGCAGTATTTT.

The gene calls are TRBV27 and TRBJ2-3; maybe TRBD1 (6 bases). The V gene's germline CDR1 is MNHEY and CDR2 SMNVEV (reference sequence). Deletions cut 10 bases from V and 6 bases from J, with 14 bases between. The CDR3 is 12 residues long. As DNA, the CDR3 is TGTGCCACCAGCATGCAGGGGGATACGCAGTATTTT. It codes for CATSMQGDTQYF.

CDR3 nucleotides: TGCAGTGCTAGTGGGAAGGGCAGGGCCCCCTATGGCTACACCTTC. It is translated as CSASGKGRAPYGYTF. The V and J genes are TRBV20-1 and TRBJ1-2; possible D gene TRBD1, 5 bases. This CDR3 is 15 amino acids long. V lost 3 bases to trimming and J lost 4 bases, with 18 bases between them. Looked up from germline, CDR1 is DFQATT and CDR2 is SNEGSKA (reference sequence).

V gene TRBV7-2 combines with J gene TRBJ1-3; 7 bases are shared with TRBD1. V shed 5 bases and J 0 bases; nucleotides not matched to a gene: 10. This CDR3 is built from 17 residues. Germline V lookup: CDR1 SGHTA, CDR2 FQGNSA. The CDR3 is CASSLRQGVSSGNTIYF. The CDR3 nucleotides read TGTGCCAGCAGCCTTCGACAGGGTGTATCCTCTGGAAACACCATATATTTT.

The chain joins TRBV7-9 to TRBJ2-7, with TRBD2 matching 7 bases. Germline V lookup: CDR1 SEHNR, CDR2 FQNEAQ (reference sequence). The V gene end was trimmed by 2 bases and the J gene end by 3 bases; junction bases not matched to a gene: 10. This CDR3 is built from 16 residues. The CDR3 DNA reads TGTGCCAGCAGCTTACTCGGGGGGAAAAGTTTCTACGAGCAGTACTTC. The encoded protein is CASSLLGGKSFYEQYF.

This chain uses TRBV7-2 with TRBJ1-5; 7 nucleotides align to TRBD1. Germline CDR1 and CDR2: SGHTA and FQGNSA. The CDR3 is 14 amino acids. V lost 6 bases, J lost 3 bases, and 5 bases stayed unmatched. CDR3 amino acids: CASSPGQLNQPQHF. Here the CDR3 DNA reads TGTGCCAGCAGTCCGGGACAGCTCAATCAGCCCCAGCATTTT.

The rearrangement uses TRBV6-2 or TRBV6-3 and TRBJ2-7; 8 bases align to TRBD1. The CDR3 contains 14 residues. Germline V lookup: CDR1 MNHEY, CDR2 SVGEGT. Germline trimming cut 6 bases from V and 5 bases from J; bases unmatched to any gene: 9. The CDR3 DNA is TGTGCCAGCAGCAGGACAGGGTCGGGGAACGAGCAGTACTTC. It encodes CASSRTGSGNEQYF.

V gene TRBV19 combines with J gene TRBJ1-2; D might be TRBD1 (6 bases). The V and J ends lost 6 bases and 4 bases respectively, with 15 bases between them. Germline CDR1 reads LNHDA; CDR2 reads SQIVND (reference sequence). The CDR3 is 14 residues long. This chain's CDR3 is CASRDSTETYGYTF. The DNA for the CDR3 is TGTGCCAGTAGGGACAGTACTGAGACCTATGGCTACACCTTC.

The chain has TRBV7-9 and TRBJ2-1; 13 bases line up with TRBD2. The germline gives CDR1 SEHNR, CDR2 FQNEAQ (reference sequence). This CDR3 contains 17 residues. V lost 5 bases to trimming and J lost 9 bases; unmatched junction nucleotides: 13. CDR3 region: CASSPRGGLAGAPEQFF. As DNA, the CDR3 is TGTGCCAGCAGCCCCCGGGGCGGACTAGCGGGAGCGCCTGAGCAGTTCTTC.

The chain has TRBV5-4 and TRBJ2-5; 11 bases agree with TRBD1. This CDR3 has 16 residues. V was pared by 2 bases and J by 6 bases, with 9 bases of the junction left unmatched. CDR1 is SGHNT and CDR2 is YYREEE in the germline V gene (reference sequence). In DNA, the CDR3 is TGTGCCAGCAGCTTTTCCCCGGGACAGGGGGGGCAGACCCAGTACTTC. As protein: CASSFSPGQGGQTQYF.

This clone was seen a handful of times. The V and J genes are TRBV19 and TRBJ2-1, with 7 nucleotides matching TRBD2. V trimming: 5 bases; J trimming: 0 bases; junction bases outside the gene matches: 4. The germline V gene encodes CDR1 LNHDA and CDR2 SQIVND (reference sequence). The CDR3 sequence is 15 residues long. The CDR3 nucleotides are TGTGCCAGTAGTTCGGGGGGAACCTCCTACAATGAGCAGTTCTTC. Translating gives CASSSGGTSYNEQFF.

The rearrangement joins TRBV5-8 to TRBJ2-6; unclear D gene. This CDR3 spans 16 amino acids. The germline V gene has CDR1 SGHTS and CDR2 YDEGEE. V was shortened by 4 bases and J by 2 bases, with 13 bases between the two germline ends. CDR3 nucleotides: TGTGCCAGCAGCCCCTTCACCGGTCCTGGGGCCAACGTCCTGACTTTC. It specifies CASSPFTGPGANVLTF.

This clone has just one count. The chain has TRBV5-1 and TRBJ1-1; D is undetermined. The ends were cut back, 0 bases at V and 2 bases at J, with 8 bases in the middle. The CDR3 is made up of 14 amino acids. CDR1 SGHRS and CDR2 YFSETQ come from the germline V gene. DNA of the CDR3: TGCGCCAGCAGCTTGGGGGCAGACAACACTGAAGCTTTCTTT. Its translation: CASSLGADNTEAFF.

A single count supports this clone. The J gene is TRBJ2-6, the V gene TRBV4-2; 7 bases align to TRBD2. Germline V CDR1 and CDR2: LGHNA, YNFKEQ. V was clipped by 0 bases and J by 4 bases; unmatched bases: 12. The CDR3 is 19 residues long. CDR3 coding DNA: TGTGCCAGCAGCCAAGATTCCGGCGGGGGAGGGGCCGGGGCCAACGTCCTGACTTTC. Protein product: CASSQDSGGGGAGANVLTF.

This chain connects TRBV3-1 (or the pseudogene TRBV3-2) to TRBJ2-2; TRBD2 matches at 7 bases. This CDR3 spans 16 amino acids. Trimming at V came to 6 bases and at J to 8 bases, leaving 15 bases not matched to a gene. Germline V gene sequence: CDR1 LGHDT, CDR2 YNNKEL (reference sequence). CDR3: CASSLWASGSEGELFF. CDR3 nucleotides: TGTGCCAGCAGTCTTTGGGCTAGCGGTTCGGAGGGGGAGCTGTTTTTT.

CDR3 nucleotide sequence: TGTGCCTGGAGTGGACTAGCGGGAGACACCGGGGAGCTGTTTTTT. Its translation: CAWSGLAGDTGELFF. The chain is built from TRBV30 and TRBJ2-2; 12 bases are shared with TRBD2. The germline V gene has CDR1 GTSNPN and CDR2 SVGIG (reference sequence). The CDR3 spans 15 residues. J lost 3 bases, V lost 1 base, and 0 bases had no gene match.

V usage is TRBV10-3 and J usage is TRBJ2-1, with D possibly matching TRBD2 (7 bases). V was pared by 8 bases and J by 9 bases, with 11 bases between. The CDR3 is made up of 11 amino acids. Germline V gene data show CDR1 as ENHRY and CDR2 as SYGVKD. This CDR3 is CAIGGGSEQFF. CDR3 sequence (DNA): TGTGCCATCGGGGGGGGCAGTGAGCAGTTCTTC.

J is TRBJ1-2 and V is TRBV5-1; D not resolved. The CDR3 totals 15 residues. V shed 4 bases and J shed 4 bases, with 17 bases lying between them. CDR1 is SGHRS and CDR2 is YFSETQ in the germline V gene. In DNA, the CDR3 is TGCGCCAGCAGCATTGCCCCTATGGGAGGCTATGGCTACACCTTC. Translated, it gives CASSIAPMGGYGYTF.

The chain has TRBV6-2 or TRBV6-3 and TRBJ2-7, with 8 bases aligning to TRBD2. The CDR3 length is 15 residues. The V and J ends lost 6 bases and 2 bases, in that order; junction bases with no gene match: 9. Germline V gene lookup returns CDR1 MNHEY and CDR2 SVGEGT. The CDR3 here is CASSAAGGGTYEQYF. Here the CDR3 DNA reads TGTGCCAGCAGCGCCGCGGGGGGTGGCACCTACGAGCAGTACTTC.

J is TRBJ2-6 and V is TRBV19, with D unresolved. V was pared by 2 bases and J by 4 bases, with 12 bases between. The CDR3 is made up of 16 amino acids. Looked up from germline, CDR1 is LNHDA and CDR2 is SQIVND (reference sequence). The CDR3 DNA reads TGTGCCAGTAGTATAAGAGCTCTAACCGGGGCCAACGTCCTGACTTTC. Its translation is CASSIRALTGANVLTF.

The V gene is TRBV7-3, the J gene TRBJ2-1, with TRBD1 identical over 7 bases. Unmatched junction bases numbered 4, after V lost 3 bases and J lost 2 bases. This CDR3 has 15 residues. Per germline, CDR1 SGHTA and CDR2 FQGTGA. CDR3 protein: CASSFLTGTYNEQFF. The DNA of the CDR3 is TGTGCCAGCAGCTTCTTGACAGGGACCTACAATGAGCAGTTCTTC.

The sample holds a few counts of this clone. This chain connects TRBV5-1 to TRBJ1-3; possible D gene TRBD1, 6 bases. Trimming stripped 5 bases from V and 0 bases from J, with 12 bases between. Germline V gives CDR1 SGHRS, CDR2 YFSETQ. The CDR3 consists of 15 residues. CDR3 DNA: TGCGCCAGCAGTTCTGGGGGCAACTCTGGAAACACCATATATTTT. Amino acid sequence: CASSSGGNSGNTIYF.

The rearrangement uses TRBV9 and TRBJ1-5, with D possibly being TRBD1 (5 bases). V was pared by 0 bases and J by 6 bases, with 10 bases between. The CDR3 is 14 amino acids. In germline, CDR1 is SGDLS, CDR2 YYNGEE. CDR3 amino acids: CASSVGGASQPQHF. In DNA, the CDR3 is TGTGCCAGCAGCGTAGGCGGGGCATCTCAGCCCCAGCATTTT. The full variable domain, in which reference TRBV9 and TRBJ1-5 provide the parts outside the CDR3, is DSGVTQTPKHLITATGQRVTLRCSPRSGDLSVYWYQQSLDQGLQFLIQYYNGEERAKGNILERFSAQQFPDLHSELNLSSLELGDSALYFCASSVGGASQPQHFGDGTRLSIL.